This T cell receptor beta chain is from a study of T cell responses to AZD1222 COVID-19 vaccine. Assay used: immunoSEQ multiplex PCR; TCRdb lists only in-frame clones, some missing. Among roughly 160,000 clones listed, 85% to 90% were seen once. Germline V gene data show CDR1 as SEHNR and CDR2 as FQNEAQ (reference sequence). The CDR3 runs to 19 residues. Trimming took 5 bases from V and 0 from J, leaving 26 bases between them. The source material was peripheral blood, sampled on day 0 of AZD1222 vaccination. The chain links TRBV7-9 to TRBJ2-7; D could derive from TRBD1 or TRBD2 (5 bases each). The source of this sequence is an adult in good health. The DNA of the CDR3 is TGTGCCAGCAGCCGCTACCCGCCGGTGGGGGTGCTTGACTCCTACGAGCAGTACTTC. This translates into CASSRYPPVGVLDSYEQYF. Supplemented by reference TRBV7-9 and TRBJ2-7, the full variable domain reads DTGVSQNPRHKITKRGQNVTFRCDPISEHNRLYWYRQTLGQGPEFLTYFQNEAQLEKSRLLSDRFSAERPKGSFSTLEIQRTEQGDSAMYLCASSRYPPVGVLDSYEQYFGPGTRLTVT.